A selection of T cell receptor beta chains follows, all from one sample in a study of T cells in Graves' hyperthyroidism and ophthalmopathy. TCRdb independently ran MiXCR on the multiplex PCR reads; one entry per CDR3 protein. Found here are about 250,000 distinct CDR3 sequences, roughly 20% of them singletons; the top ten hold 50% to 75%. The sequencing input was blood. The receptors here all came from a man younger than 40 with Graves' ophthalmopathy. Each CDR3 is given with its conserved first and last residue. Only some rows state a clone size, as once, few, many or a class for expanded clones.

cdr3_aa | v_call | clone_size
CSAFKSGRGTGELFF | TRBV20-1 | many
CASSPQRSSGANVLTF | TRBV3-1 | NA
CASSLTGQGGEQYF | TRBV7-6 | NA
CASRARGSNQPQHF | TRBV5-1 | few
CASSLHNEQFF | TRBV14 | NA
CASSSSPQETQYF | TRBV5-1 | few
CASSQYTSSGANVLTF | TRBV27 | NA
CASRGTHSSSYNEQFF | TRBV12-3/TRBV12-4 | once
CASSARGSPLHF | TRBV9 | NA
CASSIVVLTTGQPQHF | TRBV19 | few
CASSLWAAGPRGGELFF | TRBV5-8 | NA
CASVWEYEQFF | TRBV2 | NA
CASGDYYGYTF | TRBV9 | few
CASSLGSGNYNEQFF | TRBV5-8 | NA
CASSIDREGPYEQYF | TRBV19 | NA
CASSVQPNPHTDTQYF | TRBV11-2 | NA
CASSSQGARNQPQHF | TRBV7-2 | few
CASSFPTRRNVGKGGTEAFF | TRBV28 | few
CASSSRWENQETQYF | TRBV7-9 | few
CASSPRQFKNIQYF | TRBV5-6 | few
CASSAQGREQFF | TRBV19 | few
CSVVWARDTEAFF | TRBV29-1 | few
CASRKPSGRVGEQFF | TRBV5-1 | few
CSVEKEAGGPSGQFF | TRBV29-1 | NA
CSVAPGHTEAFF | TRBV29-1 | once
CASSRDRPSGNTIYF | TRBV28 | few
CSARDPRRYNEQFF | TRBV20-1 | NA
CASSFRDEEETQYF | TRBV27 | NA
CASSPYRDSPLHF | TRBV27 | NA
CASSVLAGVLETQYF | TRBV2 | NA
CASSFDPIRTQYF | TRBV5-1 | few
CASSRWSPRSEAFF | TRBV5-5 | NA
CATSEDIRDTADTQYF | TRBV24-1 | many
CASKRDRGDSYEQYF | TRBV5-1 | NA
CASSLQSMNTEAFF | TRBV5-1 | many
CASTVGGRAFF | TRBV12-3/TRBV12-4 | many
CSAPKAGGSYEQYF | TRBV20-1 | many
CASSLLGPRLGADTQYF | TRBV12-3/TRBV12-4 | many
CASSMEIPEKLFF | TRBV19 | NA
CASSPNMNNEQFF | TRBV11-2 | many
CAWSDGTVYEQYF | TRBV30 | NA
CSARGEAGGRSYNEQFF | TRBV20-1 | NA
CSARTGLYYGYTF | TRBV29-1 | NA